Presented here are 15 T cell receptor beta chains from one specimen sequenced in a study of T cells in Graves' hyperthyroidism and ophthalmopathy (dated by TCRdb to about 2019). The method behind the library was multiplex PCR. The run used an Illumina HiSeq 2000. TCR beta CDR3 regions were amplified from RNA transcripts. The TCR CDR3 was subjected to a first round of RT-PCR using the HTBI primer set and the Qiagen OneStep RT-PCR kit. TCRdb applied fastp at Q25 and MiXCR to the public reads, then kept only in-frame beta chains. Each entry is one CDR3 protein sequence, shown with its most common DNA and genes. Present in this sample are around 340,000 distinct CDR3 sequences, around 23% of which were seen just once. In total, the top ten clones hold 50% of the sample. The sequenced material came from blood. All receptors derive from a woman in her 50s with Graves' hyperthyroidism.

This clonotype was counted ten times or more. This chain uses TRBV6-1 with TRBJ2-2, with no clear D. The V end was cut by 6 bases, the J end by 6 bases, with 11 bases between. In germline, CDR1 is MNHNS, CDR2 SASEGT. This CDR3 has 13 residues. CDR3 amino acids: CASSQTRPGELFF. CDR3 bases: TGTGCCAGCAGCCAGACGAGACCCGGGGAGCTGTTTTTT.

The chain uses TRBV25-1 and TRBJ2-3; 11 positions match TRBD2. Germline CDR1 MGHDK, CDR2 SYGVNS. V lost 5 bases, J lost 7 bases, and 17 bases stayed unmatched. This CDR3 spans 18 amino acids. The CDR3 DNA follows: TGTGCCAGCAGTCTGGCGGGACTAGCGGATACAATACCAAATACGCAGTATTTT. Translation: CASSLAGLADTIPNTQYF.

This clonotype was observed many times. The V call is TRBV5-1, the J call TRBJ2-1; TRBD2 agrees at 8 bases. The CDR3 length is 15 residues. Looked up from germline, CDR1 is SGHRS and CDR2 is YFSETQ. J lost 3 bases, V lost 5 bases, and 7 bases had no gene match. CDR3 coding DNA: TGCGCCAGCAGATTAACTAGCGGAGGCTACAATGAGCAGTTCTTC. Translated: CASRLTSGGYNEQFF.

This clonotype was counted many times. V gene TRBV6-1 combines with J gene TRBJ2-1; D is perhaps TRBD1 (6 bases). Germline values: CDR1 MNHNS, CDR2 SASEGT. This CDR3 contains 16 residues. Trimming stripped 2 bases from V and 6 bases from J, with 17 bases between. The chain's CDR3 is CASSERGQGSRNEQFF. DNA of the CDR3: TGTGCCAGCAGTGAAAGGGGTCAGGGGAGTCGCAATGAGCAGTTCTTC.

J is TRBJ1-3 and V is TRBV6-1; D is perhaps TRBD1 (6 bases). This CDR3 has 14 amino acids. Trimming took off 6 bases at V and 3 bases at J, with 12 bases between the two ends. Germline V CDR1 and CDR2: MNHNS, SASEGT. The DNA of the CDR3 is TGTGCCAGCAGAACAGGGAGAAGTGGAAACACCATATATTTT. This sequence encodes CASRTGRSGNTIYF.

This clonotype has a handful of counts. The chain uses TRBV6-1 and TRBJ1-1, with no clear D. V was cut by 2 bases and J by 11 bases, with 12 bases left in between. This CDR3 is 12 amino acids long. Germline V gene sequence: CDR1 MNHNS, CDR2 SASEGT. The CDR3 bases are TGTGCCAGCAGTGAACTTGGATCGTCGGCTTTCTTT. It translates to CASSELGSSAFF.

This chain links TRBV11-3 with TRBJ2-1, with no clear D. The J call may not be correct, given that the DNA end is closer to TRBJ2-7. The CDR3 has 12 residues. Germline V gene lookup returns CDR1 SGHNT and CDR2 YENEEA. CDR3 nucleotide sequence: TGTGCCAGCAGCTTTAGCAGGAATGAGCAGTACTTC. Translated: CASSFSRNEQYF.

The rearrangement joins TRBV7-3 to TRBJ2-1; D is perhaps TRBD2 (5 bases). The CDR3 contains 14 residues. V lost 6 bases to trimming and J lost 7 bases, with 16 bases between them. Germline V CDR1 and CDR2: SGHTA, FQGTGA. Here the CDR3 DNA reads TGTGCCAGCAGATACGAGGGATCGGGAAATGAGCAGTTCTTC. The encoded protein is CASRYEGSGNEQFF.

The chain is built from TRBV12-3 or TRBV12-4 and TRBJ2-3; D tentatively fits TRBD1 or TRBD2 (5 bases each). The V end was cut by 6 bases, the J end by 6 bases, with 25 bases between. This CDR3 region has 17 residues. CDR3 sequence reads: CASRKRTGLAEGDTQYF. The CDR3 bases are TGTGCCAGCAGAAAGAGAACAGGACTCGCGGAAGGGGATACGCAGTATTTT.

Note on this clonotype: Relative to the germline gene, one junction end is altered; a read error may explain this. The V and J genes are TRBV5-1 and TRBJ2-5, with 7 bases identical to TRBD1. This CDR3 is 14 amino acids long. CDR1 SGHRS and CDR2 YFSETQ come from the germline V gene. The CDR3 protein is CASSFVDRDETQYF. The CDR3, as DNA: TGTGCCAGCAGCTTCGTAGACAGGGACGAGACCCAGTACTTC.

The sample holds many counts of this clonotype. This chain uses TRBV28 with TRBJ1-4; D is undetermined. Germline CDR1 reads MDHEN; CDR2 reads SYDVKM. V lost 8 bases to trimming and J lost 0 bases, with 7 bases between them. The CDR3 has 13 amino acids. For the CDR3, the DNA is TGTGCCAGCCTCCGTGCAACTAATGAAAAACTGTTTTTT. The encoded protein is CASLRATNEKLFF. Based on the CDR3 plus reference TRBV28 and TRBJ1-4, the full variable domain is DVKVTQSSRYLVKRTGEKVFLECVQDMDHENMFWYRQDPGLGLRLIYFSYDVKMKEKGDIPEGYSVSREKKERFSLILESASTNQTSMYLCASLRATNEKLFFGSGTQLSVL.

This clonotype came up once. This chain connects TRBV5-8 to TRBJ2-1; D is perhaps TRBD1 (6 bases). V was pared by 2 bases and J by 0 bases, with 12 bases between. Germline V gives CDR1 SGHTS, CDR2 YDEGEE. This CDR3 is built from 16 residues. This CDR3 reads CASSFAGTSSYNEQFF. The CDR3 DNA is TGTGCCAGCAGCTTTGCCGGGACAAGCTCCTACAATGAGCAGTTCTTC. The full variable domain, with the rest looked up from reference TRBV5-8 and TRBJ2-1, is EAGVTQSPTHLIKTRGQQATLRCSPISGHTSVYWYQQALGLGLQFLLWYDEGEERNRGNFPPRFSGRQFPNYSSELNVNALELEDSALYLCASSFAGTSSYNEQFFGPGTRLTVL.

The table lists this clonotype with many counts. V gene TRBV7-2 combines with J gene TRBJ2-3; 12 bases map to TRBD1. The germline gives CDR1 SGHTA, CDR2 FQGNSA. V lost 8 bases to trimming and J lost 5 bases; unmatched junction nucleotides: 8. The CDR3 loop spans 15 amino acids. The CDR3 region has the DNA TGTGCCAGCGGATGGGACAGGGGGCGGAGAGATACGCAGTATTTT. Translating it yields CASGWDRGRRDTQYF.

This clonotype was observed a handful of times. V usage is TRBV27 and J usage is TRBJ1-1; D is uncertain. The CDR3 contains 12 residues. The germline gives CDR1 MNHEY, CDR2 SMNVEV (reference sequence). CDR3 bases: TGTGCGGGTGAGGCTTTGAACACTGAAGCTTTCTTT. Translating it yields CAGEALNTEAFF.

This chain connects TRBV2 to TRBJ2-7; the match to TRBD2 covers 10 bases. V trimming: 6 bases; J trimming: 2 bases; junction bases outside the gene matches: 1. Germline CDR1 is SNHLY and CDR2 is FYNNEI. The CDR3 totals 13 residues. The CDR3 nucleotides read TGTGCCAGCAGCGGACTAGCGGCCTACGAGCAGTACTTC. It codes for CASSGLAAYEQYF.